The source of this TCR beta chain is a study of blood T cell repertoires in COVID-19. Overall study: From the United States, Italy and Spain came samples of acute and convalescent COVID-19.

Source study methods: How many nucleated cells were present was estimated from reference gene primer amplification. Generated by immunoSEQ multiplex PCR, the TCRdb table keeps only in-frame clones and is missing some. V and J calls plus clone size are reproduced from that table; the DNA served to infer D and trimming. The sample has 310,000 or so clones, roughly 85% seen once; the top ten hold approximately 5.7%. The CDR3 totals 15 residues. From germline, CDR1 is SGHTA and CDR2 FQGNSA. The J segment lost 9 bases and the V segment lost 5 bases, leaving 9 bases of the junction unmatched. This clone was counted once. Recovered participants had two consecutive negative NP/OP PCR tests, healthcare professional clearance, or symptom resolution.

The sample comprised PBMCs or T cells enriched from blood (not recorded which). This receptor was obtained from a woman aged 40 to 50 who had recovered from COVID-19. V is TRBV7-2 and J is TRBJ2-1, with 11 bases fitting TRBD2. The CDR3 nucleotides read TGTGCCAGCAGCGCCCGACTAGCGGGAAGGGGTGAGCAGTTCTTC. It translates to CASSARLAGRGEQFF. Full variable domain (missing parts from reference TRBV7-2 and TRBJ2-1): GAGVSQSPSNKVTEKGKDVELRCDPISGHTALYWYRQSLGQGLEFLIYFQGNSAPDKSGLPSDRFSAERTGGSVSTLTIQRTQQEDSAVYLCASSARLAGRGEQFFGPGTRLTVL.